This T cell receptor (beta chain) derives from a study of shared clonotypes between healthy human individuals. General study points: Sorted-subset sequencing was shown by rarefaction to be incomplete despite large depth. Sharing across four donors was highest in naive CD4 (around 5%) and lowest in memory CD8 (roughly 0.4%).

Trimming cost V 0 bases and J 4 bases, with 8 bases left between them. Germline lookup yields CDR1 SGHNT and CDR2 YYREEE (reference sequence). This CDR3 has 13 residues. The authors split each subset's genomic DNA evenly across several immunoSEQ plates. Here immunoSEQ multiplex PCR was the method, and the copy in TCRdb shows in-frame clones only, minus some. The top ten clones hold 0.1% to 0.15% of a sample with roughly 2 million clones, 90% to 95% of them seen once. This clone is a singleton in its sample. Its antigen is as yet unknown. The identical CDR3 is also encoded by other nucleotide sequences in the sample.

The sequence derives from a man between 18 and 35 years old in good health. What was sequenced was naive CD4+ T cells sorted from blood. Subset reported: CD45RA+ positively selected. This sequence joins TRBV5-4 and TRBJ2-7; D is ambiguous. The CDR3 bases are TGTGCCAGCAGCTTGGGTCGATCTTACGAGCAGTACTTC. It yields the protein CASSLGRSYEQYF.